Reported below is one TCR beta chain. This sample was included in a study of blood T cell repertoires in COVID-19. Study information: The United States, Italy and Spain supplied acute and convalescent COVID-19 samples. In each case, the material was cDNA or gDNA derived from T cells, B-cell-depleted T cells, or PBMCs.

Trimming pared 4 bases from V and 6 bases from J, leaving 11 bases between. Germline values: CDR1 SGHRS, CDR2 YFSETQ. CDR3 length: 12 amino acids. In the source study's methods: Estimation of nucleated cell counts relied on the amplification of reference gene primers. TCRdb's table, derived via immunoSEQ multiplex PCR, lists solely in-frame clones and lacks some. The V and J calls and clone size are taken from that table; D and trimming were inferred from the DNA. The sample comprises about 130,000 clones, roughly four fifths of which are singletons, and 9.7% rests with the top ten. The TCR was taken from a man between 35 and 55 years old with active or convalescent COVID-19. The chain has TRBV5-1 and TRBJ2-7, with D possibly matching TRBD2 (5 bases). Sequencing used peripheral blood. CDR3 in DNA: TGCGCCAGCAGCCCGAGGGTGGGCGAGCAGTACTTC. Translation gives CASSPRVGEQYF. The full variable domain, rest sourced from reference TRBV5-1 and TRBJ2-7, is KAGVTQTPRYLIKTRGQQVTLSCSPISGHRSVSWYQQTPGQGLQFLFEYFSETQRNKGNFPGRFSGRQFSNSRSEMNVSTLELGDSALYLCASSPRVGEQYFGPGTRLTVT.